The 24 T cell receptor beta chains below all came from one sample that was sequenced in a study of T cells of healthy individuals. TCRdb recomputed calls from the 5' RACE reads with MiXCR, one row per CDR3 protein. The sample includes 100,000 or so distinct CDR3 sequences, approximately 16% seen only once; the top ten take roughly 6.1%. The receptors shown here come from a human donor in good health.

Here the CDR3 reads CASSPGQGQYNEQFF. CDR3 coding DNA: TGTGCCAGCAGCCCGGGACAGGGGCAGTACAATGAGCAGTTCTTC. The chain recombines TRBV12-3 or TRBV12-4 with TRBJ2-1; 10 bases fit TRBD1. The CDR3 runs to 15 residues. J was trimmed by 4 bases and V by 6 bases; bases with no gene match: 6.

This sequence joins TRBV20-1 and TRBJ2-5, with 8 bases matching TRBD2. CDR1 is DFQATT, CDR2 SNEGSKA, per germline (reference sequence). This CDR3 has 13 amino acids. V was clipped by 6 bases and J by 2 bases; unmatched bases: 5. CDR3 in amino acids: CSAPPGGQETQYF. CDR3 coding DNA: TGCAGTGCCCCCCCGGGGGGGCAAGAGACCCAGTACTTC.

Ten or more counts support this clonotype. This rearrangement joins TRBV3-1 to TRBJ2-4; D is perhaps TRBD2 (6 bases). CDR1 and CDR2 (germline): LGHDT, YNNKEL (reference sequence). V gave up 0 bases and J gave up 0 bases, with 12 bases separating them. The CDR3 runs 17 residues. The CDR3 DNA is TGTGCCAGCAGCCAAGATTTGGGGGGTAGAGCCAAAAACATTCAGTACTTC. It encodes CASSQDLGGRAKNIQYF.

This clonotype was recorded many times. The CDR3, as DNA: TGTGCCAGCAGCGTATCAGGGACTAGCTCTGGGGCCAACGTCCTGACTTTC. It translates to CASSVSGTSSGANVLTF. V and J are TRBV9 and TRBJ2-6; 8 bases fit TRBD2. The CDR3 spans 17 residues. Germline-derived CDR1 and CDR2 are SGDLS and YYNGEE. Trimming took 1 base from V and 0 from J; bases not matched to a gene: 3.

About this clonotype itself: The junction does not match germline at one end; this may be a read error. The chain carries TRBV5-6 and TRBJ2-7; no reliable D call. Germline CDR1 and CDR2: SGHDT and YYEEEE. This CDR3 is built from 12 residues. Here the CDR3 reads CANSSDPYEQYF. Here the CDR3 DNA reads TGTGCCAACAGCTCCGACCCCTACGAGCAGTACTTC.

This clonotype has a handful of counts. The DNA of the CDR3 is TGTGCCAGCAGCCCAGGTGGGGAATGGCCTGGAAACACCATATATTTT. Its translation is CASSPGGEWPGNTIYF. The rearrangement joins TRBV28 to TRBJ1-3; D gene ambiguous. V lost 6 bases and J 2 bases, leaving 17 bases between the germline ends. The germline gives CDR1 MDHEN, CDR2 SYDVKM. The CDR3 has 16 residues.

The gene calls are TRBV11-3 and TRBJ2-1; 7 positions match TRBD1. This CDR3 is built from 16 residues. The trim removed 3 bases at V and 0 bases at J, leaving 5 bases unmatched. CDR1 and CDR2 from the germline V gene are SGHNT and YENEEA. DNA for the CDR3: TGTGCCAGCAGCTTCGCCGGGACAGACTCCTACAATGAGCAGTTCTTC. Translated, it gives CASSFAGTDSYNEQFF.

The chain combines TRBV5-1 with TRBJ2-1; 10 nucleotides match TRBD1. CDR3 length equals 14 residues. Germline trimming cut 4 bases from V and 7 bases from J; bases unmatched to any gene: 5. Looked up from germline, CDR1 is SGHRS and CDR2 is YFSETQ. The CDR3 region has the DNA TGCGCCAGCAGCGGCAGGACAGGGGGTAATGAGCAGTTCTTC. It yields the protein CASSGRTGGNEQFF.

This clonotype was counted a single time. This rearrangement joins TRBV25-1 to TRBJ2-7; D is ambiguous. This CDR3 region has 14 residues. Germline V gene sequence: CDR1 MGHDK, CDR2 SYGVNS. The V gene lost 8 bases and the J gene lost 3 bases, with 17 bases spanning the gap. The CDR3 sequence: CASSKPGPIYEQYF. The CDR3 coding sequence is TGTGCCAGCTCAAAACCGGGCCCTATCTACGAGCAGTACTTC.

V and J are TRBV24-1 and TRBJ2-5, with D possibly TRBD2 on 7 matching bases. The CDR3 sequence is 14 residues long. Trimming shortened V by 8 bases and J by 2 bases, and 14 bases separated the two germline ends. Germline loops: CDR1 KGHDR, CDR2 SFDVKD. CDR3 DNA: TGTGCCACCACCCGGGGGGCTCTTCAAGAGACCCAGTACTTC. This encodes CATTRGALQETQYF.

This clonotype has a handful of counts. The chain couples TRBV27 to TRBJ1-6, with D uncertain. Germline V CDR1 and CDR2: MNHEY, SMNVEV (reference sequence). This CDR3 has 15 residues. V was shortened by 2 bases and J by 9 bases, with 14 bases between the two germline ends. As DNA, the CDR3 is TGTGCCAGCAGTTTAGGCCTGAATAGCCGTTCACCCCTCCACTTT. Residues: CASSLGLNSRSPLHF.

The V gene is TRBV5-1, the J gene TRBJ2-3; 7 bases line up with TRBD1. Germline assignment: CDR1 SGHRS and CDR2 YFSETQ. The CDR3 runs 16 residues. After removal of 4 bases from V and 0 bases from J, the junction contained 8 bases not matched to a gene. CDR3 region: CASSPQGVESTDTQYF. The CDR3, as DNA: TGCGCCAGCAGCCCGCAGGGGGTGGAAAGCACAGATACGCAGTATTTT.

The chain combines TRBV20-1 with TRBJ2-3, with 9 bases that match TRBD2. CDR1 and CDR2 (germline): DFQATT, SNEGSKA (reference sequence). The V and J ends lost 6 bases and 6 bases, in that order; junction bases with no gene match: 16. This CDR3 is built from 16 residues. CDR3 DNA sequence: TGCAGTGCCACCTCGGGGAGCGGGGGGTCGGGGGATACGCAGTATTTT. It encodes CSATSGSGGSGDTQYF.

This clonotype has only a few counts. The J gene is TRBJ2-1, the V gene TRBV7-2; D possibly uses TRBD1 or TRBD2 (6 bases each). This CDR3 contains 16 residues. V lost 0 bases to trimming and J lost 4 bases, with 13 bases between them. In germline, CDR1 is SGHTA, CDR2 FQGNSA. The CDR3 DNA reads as TGTGCCAGCAGCTTAGCGACGACTAGGGGGTACAATGAGCAGTTCTTC. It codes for CASSLATTRGYNEQFF.

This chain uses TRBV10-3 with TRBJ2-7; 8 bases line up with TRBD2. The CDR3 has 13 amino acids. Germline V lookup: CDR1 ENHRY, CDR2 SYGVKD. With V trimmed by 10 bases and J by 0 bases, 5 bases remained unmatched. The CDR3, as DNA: TGTGCCACCGGGGGGGGGATCTCCTACGAGCAGTACTTC. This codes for CATGGGISYEQYF.

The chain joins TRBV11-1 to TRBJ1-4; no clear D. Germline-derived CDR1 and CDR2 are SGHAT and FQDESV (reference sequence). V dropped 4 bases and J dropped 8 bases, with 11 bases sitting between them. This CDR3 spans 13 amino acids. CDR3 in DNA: TGTGCCAGCAGCTCGGACCCAATGGAAAAACTGTTTTTT. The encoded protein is CASSSDPMEKLFF.

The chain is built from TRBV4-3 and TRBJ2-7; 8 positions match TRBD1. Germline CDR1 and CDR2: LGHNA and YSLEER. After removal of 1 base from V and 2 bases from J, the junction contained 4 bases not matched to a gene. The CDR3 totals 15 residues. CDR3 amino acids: CASSQGDRMPYEQYF. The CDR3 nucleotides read TGCGCCAGCAGCCAAGGGGACAGGATGCCCTACGAGCAGTACTTC.

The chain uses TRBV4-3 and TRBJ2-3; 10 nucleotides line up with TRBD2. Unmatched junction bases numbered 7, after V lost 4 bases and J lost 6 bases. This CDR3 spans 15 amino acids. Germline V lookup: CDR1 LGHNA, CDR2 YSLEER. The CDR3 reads CASSPGSGRVDTQYF. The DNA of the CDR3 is TGCGCCAGCAGCCCGGGGAGCGGGAGGGTCGATACGCAGTATTTT.

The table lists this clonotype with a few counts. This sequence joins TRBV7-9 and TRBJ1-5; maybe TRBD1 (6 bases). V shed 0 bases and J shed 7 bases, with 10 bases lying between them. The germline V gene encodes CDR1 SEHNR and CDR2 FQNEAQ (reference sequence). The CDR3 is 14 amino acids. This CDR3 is CASSLAGQYQPQHF. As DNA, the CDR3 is TGTGCCAGCAGCTTAGCAGGACAGTACCAGCCCCAGCATTTT.

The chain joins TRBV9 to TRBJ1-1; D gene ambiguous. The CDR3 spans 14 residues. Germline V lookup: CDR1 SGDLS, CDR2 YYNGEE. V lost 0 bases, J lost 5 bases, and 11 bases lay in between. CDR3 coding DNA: TGTGCCAGCAGCGTAGAGGTTTCTTGGACTGAAGCTTTCTTT. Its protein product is CASSVEVSWTEAFF. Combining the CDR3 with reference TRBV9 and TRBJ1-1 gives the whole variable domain DSGVTQTPKHLITATGQRVTLRCSPRSGDLSVYWYQQSLDQGLQFLIQYYNGEERAKGNILERFSAQQFPDLHSELNLSSLELGDSALYFCASSVEVSWTEAFFGQGTRLTVV.

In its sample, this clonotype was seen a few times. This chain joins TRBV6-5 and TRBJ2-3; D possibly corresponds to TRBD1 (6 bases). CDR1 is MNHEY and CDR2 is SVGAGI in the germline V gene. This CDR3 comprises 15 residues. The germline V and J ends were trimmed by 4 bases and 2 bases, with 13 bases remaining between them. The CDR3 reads CASSSRTDNTDTQYF. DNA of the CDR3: TGTGCCAGCAGTTCAAGGACAGATAACACAGATACGCAGTATTTT.

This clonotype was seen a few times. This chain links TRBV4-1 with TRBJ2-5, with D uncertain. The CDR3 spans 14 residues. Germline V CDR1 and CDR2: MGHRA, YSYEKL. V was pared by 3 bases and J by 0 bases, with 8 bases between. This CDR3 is CASSQSHNQETQYF. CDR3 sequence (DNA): TGCGCCAGCAGCCAGAGTCATAACCAAGAGACCCAGTACTTC.

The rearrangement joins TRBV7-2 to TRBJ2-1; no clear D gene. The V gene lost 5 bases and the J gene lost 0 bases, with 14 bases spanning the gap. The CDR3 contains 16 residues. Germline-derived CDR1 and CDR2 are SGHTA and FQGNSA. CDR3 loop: CASSPSAPRSYNEQFF. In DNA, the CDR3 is TGTGCCAGCAGCCCGTCGGCCCCTCGCTCCTACAATGAGCAGTTCTTC. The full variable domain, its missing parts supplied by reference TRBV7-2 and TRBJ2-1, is GAGVSQSPSNKVTEKGKDVELRCDPISGHTALYWYRQSLGQGLEFLIYFQGNSAPDKSGLPSDRFSAERTGGSVSTLTIQRTQQEDSAVYLCASSPSAPRSYNEQFFGPGTRLTVL.

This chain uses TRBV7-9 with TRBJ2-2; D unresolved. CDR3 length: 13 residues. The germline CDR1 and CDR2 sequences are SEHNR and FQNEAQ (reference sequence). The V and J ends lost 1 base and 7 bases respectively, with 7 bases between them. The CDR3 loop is CASSLDFHGELFF. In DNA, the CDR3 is TGTGCCAGCAGCTTAGATTTCCACGGGGAGCTGTTTTTT.